This T cell receptor (beta chain) was observed in a study of cytomegalovirus exposure and HLA in healthy donors. As concerns this clone: What it binds is not known.

Study results and caveats: Diagnosis of cytomegalovirus status made by the classifier reportedly showed high specificity and sensitivity.

Using immunoSEQ multiplex PCR, the repertoire was profiled, and TCRdb retains in-frame clones only, with some absent. The sample has around 150,000 clones, over 85% seen once. Specimen: PBMCs. This TCR derives from a woman aged 18-29 years in good health and CMV-seropositive.

The CDR3 region has the DNA TGTGCCAGCAGTTTGTGGCAGGGGGGCTACGAGCAGTACTTC. Amino acids: CASSLWQGGYEQYF. This chain uses TRBV28 with TRBJ2-7; TRBD1 might be the D (7 bases). V gave up 3 bases and J gave up 3 bases, with 12 bases separating them. The CDR3 is 14 amino acids. CDR1 is MDHEN, CDR2 SYDVKM, per germline.